These T cell receptor beta chains were read from a single sample in a study of T cell clusters in autoimmune cytopenias. TCRdb re-called the multiplex PCR reads, yielding one record per CDR3 amino acid sequence without DNA. Its table lists 7,000 or so distinct CDR3 sequences. In addition, the sample was reused for a study of T cell repertoires in aging, cancer and after chemotherapy.

The specimen was peripheral blood. Every receptor here comes from a human donor in good health. Both conserved end residues are part of each CDR3. Clone size is stated in some rows and not others, as once, few, many or a class when expanded.

12	TRBJ1-1	TRBV5-6	NA	CASSPQTGEAFF
14	TRBJ2-2	TRBV5-5	medium-sized	CASSLDRGEVELFF
14	TRBJ1-1	TRBV5-4	NA	CASSSLVANTEAFF
17	TRBJ2-3	TRBV27	medium-sized	CASSLLYRVGGTDTQYF
14	TRBJ2-3	TRBV29-1	medium-sized	CSVVASGTPDTQYF
15	TRBJ2-1	TRBV30	NA	CAWRVDFGPYNEQFF
15	TRBJ1-4	TRBV18	NA	CASSPRASTNEKLFF
16	TRBJ2-7	TRBV6-5	NA	CASSYSPLGSMGEQYF
15	TRBJ2-3	TRBV11-2	NA	CASSFRTGGSDTQYF
15	TRBJ2-1	TRBV11-1	NA	CASSLMGGRTNEQFF
17	TRBJ1-3	TRBV19	NA	CASSRNRGLNPGNTIYF
14	TRBJ2-7	TRBV19	medium-sized	CASSIDPSSYEQYF
16	TRBJ2-7	TRBV6-5	medium-sized	CASSPLSGRERNEQYF
14	TRBJ2-5	TRBV6-2/TRBV6-3	NA	CASSWTGAWETQYF
16	TRBJ2-7	TRBV12-3/TRBV12-4	NA	CASSAQLAGGPYEQYF
13	TRBJ1-1	TRBV27	NA	CASKRGAYTEAFF
15	TRBJ2-6	TRBV27	NA	CASSFRKSGANVLTF
13	TRBJ2-3	TRBV7-9	NA	CASSLANPGTQYF
15	TRBJ2-1	TRBV6-4	NA	CASSEAAGGPGEQFF
16	TRBJ1-2	TRBV18	NA	CASSPQIGGLNYGYTF
12	TRBJ2-7	TRBV6-5	NA	CATRTGPYEQYF
16	TRBJ1-4	TRBV19	medium-sized	CASRDDRGATNEKLFF
14	TRBJ1-1	TRBV6-5	NA	CASSRQGRDTEAFF
15	TRBJ1-4	TRBV5-6	medium-sized	CASSHTWTGNEKLFF
17	TRBJ1-5	TRBV6-1	NA	CASSEGGRRNSNQPQHF
14	TRBJ1-3	TRBV5-4	NA	CASSLEGPGNTIYF
16	TRBJ2-3	TRBV7-2	NA	CASSLGGGRARDTQYF
15	TRBJ2-1	TRBV19	medium-sized	CASSMWDSSYNEQFF
13	TRBJ1-4	TRBV6-5	NA	CASCRDFNEKLFF
16	TRBJ2-7	TRBV10-3	NA	CAISGDRRTSSYEQYF
13	TRBJ2-2	TRBV6-5	medium-sized	CASSYSNTGELFF
20	TRBJ2-6	TRBV11-1	medium-sized	CASSLRIGSWGSSGANVLTF
15	TRBJ2-5	TRBV19	medium-sized	CASSRGLAGQETQYF
13	TRBJ1-6	TRBV6-5	medium-sized	CASRQGDNSPLHF
17	TRBJ2-2	TRBV6-5	medium-sized	CASSDYQDASRPGELFF
13	TRBJ1-2	TRBV5-4	NA	CASSYRQVYGYTF
13	TRBJ2-4	TRBV30	NA	CAWSVQGANIQYF
15	TRBJ2-3	TRBV7-9	NA	CASSLETGYTDTQYF
14	TRBJ2-3	TRBV19	medium-sized	CASTIQGRTDTQYF